This T cell receptor (beta chain) was captured by sequencing in a study of naive and memory T cell subsets. The beta constant-region primer was an equimolar mix of two oligonucleotides covering TRBC1 and TRBC2. The ligated cDNA underwent four PCR rounds using SP2 and nested alpha and beta constant-region primers. TCRdb re-called the UMI-ligation and nested PCR reads through MiXCR, storing one row per CDR3 protein. The sample holds 99,000 or so distinct CDR3 sequences, approximately 14% seen once. Broader study findings: Especially in CD8 cells, naive repertoires contained a few larger clonotypes, possibly CD45RA-re-expressing memory cells.

This clonotype was observed many times. The target antigen is unknown. Sequenced material: naive CD8+ T cells from blood. The receptor comes from a human donor in good health.

CDR3 bases: TGTGCCAGCAGTTTGGCTAGCGGGACGCAAGAGCAGTACTTC. Residues: CASSLASGTQEQYF. The J gene is TRBJ2-7, the V gene TRBV27; the match to TRBD2 covers 9 bases. After removal of 3 bases from V and 7 bases from J, the junction contained 7 bases not matched to a gene. The CDR3 is 14 amino acids. The germline V gene has CDR1 MNHEY and CDR2 SMNVEV (reference sequence).